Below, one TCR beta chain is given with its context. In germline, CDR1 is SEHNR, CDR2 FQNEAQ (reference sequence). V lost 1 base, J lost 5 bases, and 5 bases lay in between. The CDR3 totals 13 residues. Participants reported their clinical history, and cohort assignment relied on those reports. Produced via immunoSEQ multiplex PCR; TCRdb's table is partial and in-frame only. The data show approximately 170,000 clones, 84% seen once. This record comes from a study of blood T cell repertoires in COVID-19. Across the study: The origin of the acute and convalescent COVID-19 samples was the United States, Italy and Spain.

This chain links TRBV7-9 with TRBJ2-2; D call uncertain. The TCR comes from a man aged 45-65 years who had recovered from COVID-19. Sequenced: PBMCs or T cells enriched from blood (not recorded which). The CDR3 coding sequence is TGTGCCAGCAGCTTAGTTTCAACCGGGGAGCTGTTTTTT. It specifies CASSLVSTGELFF.